This T cell receptor beta chain was identified during a study of shared clonotypes between healthy human individuals. Study outcomes and limitations: The authors sampled blood alone, and tissue repertoires likely differ. The diversity represented, both genetic and in exposure history, was limited by few donors. Generally, estimated richness proved larger in naive subsets than it did in memory subsets.

V was pared by 2 bases and J by 4 bases, with 14 bases between. CDR3 length: 15 residues. CDR1 and CDR2 from the germline V gene are LGHNA and YNFKEQ. Both subsets, CD45RA+ naive and CD45RA-negative memory, were split from the CD4+ cells. Concerning this clone itself: Its antigen is undetermined.

Clones were sequenced by immunoSEQ multiplex PCR, and TCRdb holds only the in-frame ones, with some missing. The data contain about 2.5 million clones, approximately 90% of them singletons. The sample taken for sequencing was naive CD4+ T cells from PBMCs. Subset defined: CD45RA+ positively selected. V usage is TRBV4-2 and J usage is TRBJ1-2, with D unclear. The TCR sequence derives from a man aged 18 to 30 in good health. Some clones in this sample may be carry-over from other donors' samples. In DNA form, the CDR3 reads TGTGCCAGCAGCCAAAGGAAGGCAGGAAGCTATGGCTACACCTTC. Residues: CASSQRKAGSYGYTF.